The clone carrying this T cell receptor beta chain occurred many times. Its antigen is currently unknown. Those patients picked for sequencing had displayed CD8+CD57+ cell expansion on flow cytometry. Genomic DNA was employed as the template in profiling TCR beta VDJ and CDR3. MiXCR, run by TCRdb on the reads, gives a single entry per CDR3 protein. The sample has 310,000 or so distinct CDR3 sequences; 50% to 65% are singletons. This entry comes from a study of CD8+CD57+ T cells in acquired aplastic anemia. Study as a whole: The DNA of sorted CD4+ and CD8+ cells averaged roughly 3.2 ug.

Findings and limits, study-wide: More than 25 was the count of CD8+ CDR3 sequences that patients shared with controls.

The CDR3 length is 14 residues. Germline CDR1 and CDR2: SGHTS and YDEGEE. V shed 0 bases and J 7 bases; nucleotides not matched to a gene: 6. The chain recombines TRBV5-8 with TRBJ2-7; the match to TRBD2 covers 8 bases. The sequencing sample was made of sorted CD4+, CD8+, or CD8+CD57+ T cells (not recorded which) from PBMCs. The sequence came from a human donor with aplastic anemia. DNA of the CDR3: TGTGCCAGCAGCTTGGAGCGGGGGTCTGAAGAGCAGTACTTC. Translation: CASSLERGSEEQYF.